The 24 T cell receptor beta chains reported below all come from one sample, sequenced in a study of CD8 T cells in ankylosing spondylitis. Study-level results: About 8 highly homologous variants made up a TCR beta motif, and this motif appeared characteristic of ankylosing spondylitis blood.

These receptors lack a known antigen. MiXCR, run by TCRdb on the 5' RACE reads, gives a single entry per CDR3 protein. Of about 390,000 distinct CDR3 sequences listed, around 24% are singletons. Sequences were obtained from blood, either unsorted or a sorted T cell fraction (not recorded which). The source of these receptors is a male donor with ankylosing spondylitis.

This chain uses TRBV20-1 with TRBJ2-5; D is unclear. V lost 5 bases to trimming and J lost 4 bases, with 14 bases between them. The CDR3 consists of 13 residues. The germline CDR1 and CDR2 sequences are DFQATT and SNEGSKA (reference sequence). CDR3 nucleotide sequence: TGCAGTGCTCACTCCCTAATCTCAGAGACCCAGTACTTC. Amino acids: CSAHSLISETQYF.

The chain employs TRBV30 and TRBJ2-7; 7 bases match TRBD1. The V and J ends lost 1 base and 2 bases, in that order; junction bases with no gene match: 11. CDR3 size: 16 residues. Germline V gene lookup returns CDR1 GTSNPN and CDR2 SVGIG (reference sequence). The CDR3, as DNA: TGTGCCTGGAGTGGTCGGACCGGGACAGTTACCTACGAGCAGTACTTC. Translated, it gives CAWSGRTGTVTYEQYF.

V and J are TRBV12-3 or TRBV12-4 and TRBJ2-3; 7 bases map to TRBD2. The J segment lost 2 bases and the V segment lost 4 bases, leaving 3 bases of the junction unmatched. This CDR3 is built from 14 residues. The CDR3: CASSSRDYTDTQYF. Written as DNA, the CDR3 is TGTGCCAGCAGTTCTCGGGACTACACAGATACGCAGTATTTT.

The rearrangement uses TRBV5-1 and TRBJ2-3; D may match TRBD1 or TRBD2 (5 bases each). Germline-derived CDR1 and CDR2 are SGHRS and YFSETQ. Trimming cost V 4 bases and J 0 bases, with 15 bases left between them. The CDR3 totals 16 residues. CDR3 protein: CASSGTGTGSTDTQYF. CDR3 coding DNA: TGCGCCAGCAGCGGTACCGGGACCGGGAGCACAGATACGCAGTATTTT.

This rearrangement joins TRBV3-1 to TRBJ2-2; perhaps TRBD2 as D (6 bases). The CDR3 contains 14 residues. Trimming removed 6 bases from V and 4 bases from J, with 12 bases in between. The germline V gene encodes CDR1 LGHDT and CDR2 YNNKEL (reference sequence). The CDR3 DNA sequence: TGTGCCAGCAGGGTGGGAGGAGGCACCGGGGAGCTGTTTTTT. Its protein is CASRVGGGTGELFF.

V usage is TRBV7-2 and J usage is TRBJ2-3; the D gene is possibly TRBD2 (6 bases). CDR3 length equals 17 residues. Germline CDR1 SGHTA, CDR2 FQGNSA. V shed 4 bases and J shed 6 bases, with 23 bases lying between them. CDR3 sequence: CASSSAGLARDGDTQYF. In nucleotides, the CDR3 is TGTGCCAGCAGCTCGGCCGGGCTAGCGCGTGACGGCGATACGCAGTATTTT.

The chain employs TRBV6-1 and TRBJ2-5, with D perhaps matching TRBD1 or TRBD2 (6 bases each). V was shortened by 5 bases and J by 5 bases, with 15 bases between the two germline ends. This CDR3 is built from 14 residues. Germline V gives CDR1 MNHNS, CDR2 SASEGT. The CDR3 nucleotides read TGTGCCAGCAGTCAACGGGGGCCCATGGAGACCCAGTACTTC. This gives the protein CASSQRGPMETQYF.

The CDR3 coding sequence is TGTGCCAGCAGCTTAGGGATTAGCGTGGGGTCAGATACGCAGTATTTT. As protein: CASSLGISVGSDTQYF. The chain links TRBV7-9 to TRBJ2-3; tentatively, D is TRBD2 (5 bases). V dropped 1 base and J dropped 4 bases, with 15 bases sitting between them. The CDR3 has 16 residues. Germline assignment: CDR1 SEHNR and CDR2 FQNEAQ (reference sequence).

This chain connects TRBV5-1 to TRBJ2-1; D is ambiguous. Germline assignment: CDR1 SGHRS and CDR2 YFSETQ. The V end was cut by 5 bases, the J end by 3 bases, with 12 bases between. The CDR3 extends over 14 amino acids. The CDR3 region is CASRSSTDYNEQFF. DNA of the CDR3: TGCGCCAGCAGAAGTTCCACAGACTACAATGAGCAGTTCTTC. Full variable domain (outside the CDR3, taken from reference TRBV5-1 and TRBJ2-1): KAGVTQTPRYLIKTRGQQVTLSCSPISGHRSVSWYQQTPGQGLQFLFEYFSETQRNKGNFPGRFSGRQFSNSRSEMNVSTLELGDSALYLCASRSSTDYNEQFFGPGTRLTVL.

This clonotype was seen a few times. This chain uses TRBV4-1 with TRBJ1-2; D not resolved. The V gene lost 8 bases and the J gene lost 4 bases, with 17 bases spanning the gap. The germline V gene has CDR1 MGHRA and CDR2 YSYEKL. CDR3 length: 14 amino acids. For the CDR3, the DNA is TGCGCCAGCTCCGACACCCCTTTGGGCTATGGCTACACCTTC. Protein product: CASSDTPLGYGYTF.

This clonotype was seen ten or more times. This CDR3 is CSVEVGGGNQPQHF. The CDR3 nucleotides read TGCAGCGTTGAAGTAGGGGGCGGGAATCAGCCCCAGCATTTT. The genes are TRBV29-1 and TRBJ1-5, with 7 nucleotides matching TRBD1. The germline V gene encodes CDR1 SQVTM and CDR2 ANQGSEA. The CDR3 is 14 amino acids. V dropped 1 base and J dropped 4; count of bases not matched to a gene: 4.

The chain carries TRBV4-2 and TRBJ2-1; 9 nucleotides match TRBD1. From germline, CDR1 is LGHNA and CDR2 YNFKEQ. This CDR3 comprises 17 residues. Germline trimming cut 2 bases from V and 7 bases from J; bases unmatched to any gene: 12. For the CDR3, the DNA is TGTGCCAGCAGCCAAACCACCGGGACAGGGATTATGAATGAGCAGTTCTTC. Protein sequence: CASSQTTGTGIMNEQFF.

The chain uses TRBV29-1 and TRBJ1-1; no clear D gene. The V end lost 3 bases, the J end lost 4 bases, and 9 bases lay between the germline ends. Germline CDR1 is SQVTM and CDR2 is ANQGSEA. This CDR3 contains 12 residues. The CDR3 coding sequence is TGCAGCGTTGACTCCACATTCACTGAAGCTTTCTTT. As protein: CSVDSTFTEAFF.

The gene calls are TRBV24-1 and TRBJ2-1; the D is unclear. This CDR3 comprises 13 residues. Trimming took off 9 bases at V and 2 bases at J, with 10 bases between the two ends. The germline CDR1 and CDR2 sequences are KGHDR and SFDVKD. Here the CDR3 reads CATATAPYNEQFF. CDR3 bases: TGTGCCACCGCAACGGCACCCTACAATGAGCAGTTCTTC.

The gene calls are TRBV20-1 and TRBJ2-3, with 11 bases lining up with TRBD2. V lost 3 bases to trimming and J lost 4 bases; unmatched junction nucleotides: 12. This CDR3 has 17 amino acids. Germline CDR1 and CDR2: DFQATT and SNEGSKA (reference sequence). The CDR3: CSASRSTSGNFPDTQYF. The CDR3 bases are TGCAGTGCTAGCCGTTCGACTAGCGGGAATTTCCCAGATACGCAGTATTTT.

A few counts support this clonotype. This rearrangement joins TRBV20-1 to TRBJ2-1, with 9 bases fitting TRBD2. V lost 4 bases to trimming and J lost 4 bases; unmatched junction nucleotides: 5. Germline lookup yields CDR1 DFQATT and CDR2 SNEGSKA (reference sequence). The CDR3 loop spans 14 amino acids. The CDR3 DNA is TGCAGTGCTAATAGCGGGAGAGGGTACAATGAGCAGTTCTTC. This gives the protein CSANSGRGYNEQFF.

The table lists this clonotype with a few counts. The chain recombines TRBV25-1 with TRBJ2-1, with D unresolved. Trimming stripped 3 bases from V and 1 base from J, with 19 bases between. The CDR3 covers 18 residues. Looked up from germline, CDR1 is MGHDK and CDR2 is SYGVNS. The chain's CDR3 is CASSDPSIPGPSYNEQFF. CDR3 DNA sequence: TGTGCCAGCAGTGACCCCTCGATCCCGGGCCCTTCCTACAATGAGCAGTTCTTC.

This clonotype was counted only a few times. The chain is built from TRBV28 and TRBJ1-6; 8 nucleotides agree with TRBD1. The CDR3 runs 15 residues. Trimming at V came to 3 bases and at J to 7 bases, leaving 5 bases not matched to a gene. The V gene's germline CDR1 is MDHEN and CDR2 SYDVKM. The chain's CDR3 is CASSFVSGGNSPLHF. The CDR3 bases are TGTGCCAGCAGTTTCGTGTCAGGGGGCAATTCACCCCTCCACTTT.

The chain employs TRBV5-1 and TRBJ1-6, with TRBD1 as a possible D gene (6 bases). This CDR3 comprises 13 residues. Trimming took 4 bases from V and 8 from J, leaving 10 bases between them. Germline CDR1 and CDR2: SGHRS and YFSETQ. CDR3 residues: CASSVDSYSPLHF. The CDR3 region has the DNA TGCGCCAGCAGCGTGGACAGTTATTCACCCCTCCACTTT.

The V and J genes are TRBV28 and TRBJ2-1; the match to TRBD2 covers 13 bases. This CDR3 contains 16 residues. The germline CDR1 and CDR2 sequences are MDHEN and SYDVKM. V shed 2 bases, J shed 5 bases, and the junction held 3 bases outside the gene matches. CDR3 amino acids: CASSLQGLAGDNEQFF. For the CDR3, the DNA is TGTGCCAGCAGTTTACAAGGACTAGCGGGAGACAATGAGCAGTTCTTC.

This clonotype was detected only a few times. This chain uses TRBV6-2 or TRBV6-3 with TRBJ2-1; D is ambiguous. The V end lost 7 bases, the J end lost 0 bases, and 7 bases lay between the germline ends. CDR3 length equals 13 residues. In germline, CDR1 is MNHEY, CDR2 SVGEGT. The CDR3 loop is CASKRSSYNEQFF. As DNA, the CDR3 is TGTGCCAGCAAGAGAAGCTCCTACAATGAGCAGTTCTTC.

This clonotype was observed a handful of times. This chain connects TRBV5-1 to TRBJ1-1; perhaps TRBD1 as D (5 bases). This CDR3 comprises 15 residues. V was trimmed by 0 bases and J by 4 bases, leaving 13 bases between them. The germline V gene has CDR1 SGHRS and CDR2 YFSETQ. CDR3 protein: CASSLDGAGGTEAFF. CDR3 nucleotides: TGCGCCAGCAGCTTGGATGGGGCGGGCGGCACTGAAGCTTTCTTT. The variable domain in full, with the rest retrieved from reference TRBV5-1 and TRBJ1-1, is KAGVTQTPRYLIKTRGQQVTLSCSPISGHRSVSWYQQTPGQGLQFLFEYFSETQRNKGNFPGRFSGRQFSNSRSEMNVSTLELGDSALYLCASSLDGAGGTEAFFGQGTRLTVV.

This chain uses TRBV5-1 with TRBJ2-2; 8 bases are a match to TRBD2. V lost 3 bases to trimming and J lost 5 bases; unmatched junction nucleotides: 12. Germline-derived CDR1 and CDR2 are SGHRS and YFSETQ. The CDR3 covers 17 residues. The CDR3 DNA follows: TGCGCCAGCAGCTCCAGGGAAGCGGGAGCTGGGACCGGGGAGCTGTTTTTT. Amino acid sequence: CASSSREAGAGTGELFF.

This clonotype was found a few times. CDR3 nucleotide sequence: TGTGCCAGCAGCCCTTACGGAGGGGATAAGGGCTACACCTTC. Translation gives CASSPYGGDKGYTF. The chain carries TRBV3-1 and TRBJ1-2, with D tentatively TRBD1 (5 bases). V was trimmed by 4 bases and J by 8 bases, leaving 17 bases between them. This CDR3 has 14 amino acids. The germline gives CDR1 LGHDT, CDR2 YNNKEL (reference sequence).